This T cell receptor beta chain was profiled in a study of control samples from healthy donors and cancer patients (dated by TCRdb to the early 2020s). Libraries were made using the immunoSEQ multiplex PCR assay. Drawn from immuneACCESS, this table holds only the in-frame rearrangements with V and J called that TCRdb kept. Clones are partly lost; checked studies trace under half to an unresolved V gene and leave the rest unexplained. The sample records 90,000 to 110,000 clones, roughly nine tenths of which are singletons. Together, the top ten hold 4.4% of the sample. A remark on this clone: There is no known antigen for this receptor. Base qualities are not at hand, and no much larger clone is one base apart.

From a lookup of the germline V gene (reference sequence), CDR1 and CDR2 are WNHNN and SYGVQD. Trimming at the junction amounts to 8 bases on V and 0 bases on J, and the germline ends lie 11 bases apart. Counted from cysteine to phenylalanine, this CDR3 has 15 amino acids. CDR3 DNA is the only sequence kept; it has 45 bases, read in frame from the first base. The source is a human donor in good health. The donor label of this sample is uncertain. The V and J genes are TRBV10-1 and TRBJ1-6; no confident D gene assignment can be made. Sequencing was performed on blood. The DNA reads TGCGCCAGCCGAGGCGGGAGCTCCTATAATTCACCCCTCCACTTT. It encodes CASRGGSSYNSPLHF.